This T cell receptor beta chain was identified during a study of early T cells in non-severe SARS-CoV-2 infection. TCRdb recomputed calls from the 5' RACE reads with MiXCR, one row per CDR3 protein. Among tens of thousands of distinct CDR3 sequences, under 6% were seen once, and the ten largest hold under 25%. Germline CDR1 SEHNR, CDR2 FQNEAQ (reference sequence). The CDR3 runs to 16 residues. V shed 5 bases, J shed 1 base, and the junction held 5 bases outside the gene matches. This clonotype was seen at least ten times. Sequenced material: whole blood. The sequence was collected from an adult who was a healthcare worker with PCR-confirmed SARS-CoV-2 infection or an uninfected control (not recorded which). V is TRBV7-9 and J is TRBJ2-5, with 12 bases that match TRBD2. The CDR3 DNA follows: TGTGCCAGCAGCCCCGGACTAGCGGGACGCCAAGAGACCCAGTACTTC. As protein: CASSPGLAGRQETQYF.